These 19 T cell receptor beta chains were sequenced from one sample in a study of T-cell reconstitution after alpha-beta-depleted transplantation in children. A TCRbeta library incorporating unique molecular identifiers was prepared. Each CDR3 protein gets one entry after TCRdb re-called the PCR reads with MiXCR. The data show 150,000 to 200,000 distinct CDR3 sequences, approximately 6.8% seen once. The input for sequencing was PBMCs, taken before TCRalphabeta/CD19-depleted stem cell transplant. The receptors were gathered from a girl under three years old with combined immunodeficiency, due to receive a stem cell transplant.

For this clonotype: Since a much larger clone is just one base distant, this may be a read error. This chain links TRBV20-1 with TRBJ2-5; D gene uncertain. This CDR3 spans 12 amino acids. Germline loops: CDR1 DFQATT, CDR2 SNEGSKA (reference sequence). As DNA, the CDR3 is TGCAGTGCTCATCAGATCCAAGAGACCCGGTACTTC. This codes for CSAHQIQETRYF.

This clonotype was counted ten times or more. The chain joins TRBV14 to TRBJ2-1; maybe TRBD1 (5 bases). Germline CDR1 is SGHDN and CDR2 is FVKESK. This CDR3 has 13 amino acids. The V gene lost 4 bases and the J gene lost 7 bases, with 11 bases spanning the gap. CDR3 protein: CASSRQGWNEQFF. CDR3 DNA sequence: TGTGCCAGCAGCCGCCAGGGTTGGAATGAGCAGTTCTTC. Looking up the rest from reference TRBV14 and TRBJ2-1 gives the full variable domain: EAGVTQFPSHSVIEKGQTVTLRCDPISGHDNLYWYRRVMGKEIKFLLHFVKESKQDESGMPNNRFLAERTGGTYSTLKVQPAELEDSGVYFCASSRQGWNEQFFGPGTRLTVL.

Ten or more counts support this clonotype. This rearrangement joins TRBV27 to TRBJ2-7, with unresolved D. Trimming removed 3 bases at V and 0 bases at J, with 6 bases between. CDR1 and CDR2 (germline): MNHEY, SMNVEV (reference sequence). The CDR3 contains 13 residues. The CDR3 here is CASSFRASYEQYF. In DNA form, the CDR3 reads TGTGCCAGCAGTTTTAGAGCCTCCTACGAGCAGTACTTC.

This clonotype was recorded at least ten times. Written as DNA, the CDR3 is TGCGCCAGCAGCTTGTGGGGTACCGAGCAGTACTTC. This translates into CASSLWGTEQYF. The chain uses TRBV5-1 and TRBJ2-7; no definite D call. V was pared by 1 base and J by 6 bases, with 8 bases between. The V gene's germline CDR1 is SGHRS and CDR2 YFSETQ. CDR3 length: 12 amino acids. Filled out from reference TRBV5-1 and TRBJ2-7, the complete variable domain reads KAGVTQTPRYLIKTRGQQVTLSCSPISGHRSVSWYQQTPGQGLQFLFEYFSETQRNKGNFPGRFSGRQFSNSRSEMNVSTLELGDSALYLCASSLWGTEQYFGPGTRLTVT.

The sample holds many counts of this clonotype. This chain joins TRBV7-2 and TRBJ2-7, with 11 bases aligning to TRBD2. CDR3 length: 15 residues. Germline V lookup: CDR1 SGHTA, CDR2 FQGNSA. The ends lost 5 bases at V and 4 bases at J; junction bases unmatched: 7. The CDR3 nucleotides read TGTGCCAGCAGCCCTCTAAGGACTAGCGGGTACGAGCAGTACTTC. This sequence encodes CASSPLRTSGYEQYF.

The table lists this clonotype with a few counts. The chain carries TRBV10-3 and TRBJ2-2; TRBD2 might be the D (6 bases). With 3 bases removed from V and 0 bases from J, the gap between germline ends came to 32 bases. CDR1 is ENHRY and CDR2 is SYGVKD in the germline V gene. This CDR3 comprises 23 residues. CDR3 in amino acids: CAISEWGEGAGHGSPTNTGELFF. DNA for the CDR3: TGTGCCATCAGTGAATGGGGGGAAGGGGCCGGTCACGGATCCCCGACGAACACCGGGGAGCTGTTTTTT.

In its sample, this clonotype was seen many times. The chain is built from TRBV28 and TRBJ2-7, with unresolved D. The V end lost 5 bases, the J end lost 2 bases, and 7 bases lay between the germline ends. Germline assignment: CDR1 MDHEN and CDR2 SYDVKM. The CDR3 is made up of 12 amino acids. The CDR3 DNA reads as TGTGCCAGCAGTCCAGTAACCTACGAGCAGTACTTC. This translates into CASSPVTYEQYF.

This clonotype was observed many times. CDR3 region: CASSQSLIVIETQYF. The CDR3 DNA follows: TGTGCCAGCAGCCAATCGTTAATAGTCATCGAGACCCAGTACTTC. This rearrangement joins TRBV3-1 to TRBJ2-5; D gene uncertain. Looked up from germline, CDR1 is LGHDT and CDR2 is YNNKEL (reference sequence). CDR3 size: 15 residues. The V and J ends lost 2 bases and 5 bases respectively, with 15 bases between them.

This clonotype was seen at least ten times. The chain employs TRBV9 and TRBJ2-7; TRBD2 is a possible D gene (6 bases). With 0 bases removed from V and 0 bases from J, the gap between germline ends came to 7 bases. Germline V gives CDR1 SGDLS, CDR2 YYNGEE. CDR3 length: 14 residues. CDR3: CASSVGTNSYEQYF. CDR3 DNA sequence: TGTGCCAGCAGCGTAGGGACTAACTCCTACGAGCAGTACTTC.

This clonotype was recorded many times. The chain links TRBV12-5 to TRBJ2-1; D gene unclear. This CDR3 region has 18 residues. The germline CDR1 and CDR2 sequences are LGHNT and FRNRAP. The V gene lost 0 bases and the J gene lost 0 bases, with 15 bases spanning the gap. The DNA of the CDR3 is TGTGCTAGTGGTTTGGTACAGAAGGCGGCTGACTCCTACAATGAGCAGTTCTTC. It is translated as CASGLVQKAADSYNEQFF.

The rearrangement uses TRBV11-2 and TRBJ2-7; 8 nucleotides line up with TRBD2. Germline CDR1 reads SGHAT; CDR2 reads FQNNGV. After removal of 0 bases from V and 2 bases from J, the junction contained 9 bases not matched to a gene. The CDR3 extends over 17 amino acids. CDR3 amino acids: CASSLDGLALHPYEQYF. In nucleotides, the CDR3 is TGTGCCAGCAGCTTAGATGGACTAGCCTTACACCCCTACGAGCAGTACTTC. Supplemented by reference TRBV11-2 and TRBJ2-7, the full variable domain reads EAGVAQSPRYKIIEKRQSVAFWCNPISGHATLYWYQQILGQGPKLLIQFQNNGVVDDSQLPKDRFSAERLKGVDSTLKIQPAKLEDSAVYLCASSLDGLALHPYEQYFGPGTRLTVT.

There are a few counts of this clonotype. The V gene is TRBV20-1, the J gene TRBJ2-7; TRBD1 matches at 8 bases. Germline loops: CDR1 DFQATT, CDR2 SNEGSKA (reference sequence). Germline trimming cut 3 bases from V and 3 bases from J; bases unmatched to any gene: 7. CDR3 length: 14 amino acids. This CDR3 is CSASQGAMGYEQYF. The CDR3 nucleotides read TGCAGTGCTAGCCAGGGGGCGATGGGCTACGAGCAGTACTTC.

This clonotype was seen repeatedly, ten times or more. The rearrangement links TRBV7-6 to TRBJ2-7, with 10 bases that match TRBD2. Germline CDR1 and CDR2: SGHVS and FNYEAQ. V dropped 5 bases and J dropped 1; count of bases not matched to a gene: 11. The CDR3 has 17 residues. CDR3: CASSANTLAGMSYEQYF. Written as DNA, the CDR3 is TGTGCCAGCAGCGCCAACACACTAGCGGGGATGTCCTACGAGCAGTACTTC. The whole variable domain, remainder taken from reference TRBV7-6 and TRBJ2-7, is GAGVSQSPRYKVTKRGQDVALRCDPISGHVSLYWYRQALGQGPEFLTYFNYEAQQDKSGLPNDRFSAERPEGSISTLTIQRTEQRDSAMYRCASSANTLAGMSYEQYFGPGTRLTVT.

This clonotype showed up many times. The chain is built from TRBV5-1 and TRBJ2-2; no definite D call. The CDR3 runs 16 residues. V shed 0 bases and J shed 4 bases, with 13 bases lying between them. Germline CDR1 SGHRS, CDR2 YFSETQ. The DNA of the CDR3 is TGCGCCAGCAGCTTGGCGGCCGCTCTGGGCACCGGGGAGCTGTTTTTT. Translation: CASSLAAALGTGELFF.

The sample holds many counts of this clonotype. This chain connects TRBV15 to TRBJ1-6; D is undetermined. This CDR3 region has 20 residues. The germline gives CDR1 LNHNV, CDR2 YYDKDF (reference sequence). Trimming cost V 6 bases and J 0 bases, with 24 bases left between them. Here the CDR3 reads CATSRAYPGLSPSYNSPLHF. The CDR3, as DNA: TGTGCCACCAGTAGGGCCTATCCGGGCCTCTCACCCTCCTATAATTCACCCCTCCACTTT.

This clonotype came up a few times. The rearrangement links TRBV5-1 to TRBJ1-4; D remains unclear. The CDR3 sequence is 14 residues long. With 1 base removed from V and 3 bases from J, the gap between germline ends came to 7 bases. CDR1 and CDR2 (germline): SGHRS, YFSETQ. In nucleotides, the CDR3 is TGCGCCAGCAGCTTGCGGCTATCTAATGAAAAACTGTTTTTT. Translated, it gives CASSLRLSNEKLFF.

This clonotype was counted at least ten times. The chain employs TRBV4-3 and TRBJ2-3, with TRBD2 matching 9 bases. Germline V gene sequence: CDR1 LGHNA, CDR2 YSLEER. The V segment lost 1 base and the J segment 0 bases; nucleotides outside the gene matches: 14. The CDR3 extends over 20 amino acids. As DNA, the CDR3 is TGCGCCAGCAGCCAAGTTGGATTGACCCTAGCGGGGTCTAGCACAGATACGCAGTATTTT. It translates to CASSQVGLTLAGSSTDTQYF.

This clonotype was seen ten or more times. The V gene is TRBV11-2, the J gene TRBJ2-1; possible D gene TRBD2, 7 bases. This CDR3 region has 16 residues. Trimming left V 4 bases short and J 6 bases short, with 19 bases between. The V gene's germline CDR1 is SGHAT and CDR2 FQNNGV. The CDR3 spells CASSSSWWGGVNEQFF. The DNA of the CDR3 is TGTGCCAGCAGCTCCTCTTGGTGGGGGGGCGTCAATGAGCAGTTCTTC.

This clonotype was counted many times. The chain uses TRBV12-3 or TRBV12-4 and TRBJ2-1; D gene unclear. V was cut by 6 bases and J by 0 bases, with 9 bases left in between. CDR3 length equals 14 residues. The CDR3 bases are TGTGCCAGCAGCCTAAGCAACTCCTACAATGAGCAGTTCTTC. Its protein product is CASSLSNSYNEQFF.